This TCR beta chain derives from a study of immune cell composition in non-small cell lung cancer. Normal lung was sampled as far from the tumour as possible, at least 3 cm. Genomic DNA came from frozen unsorted single-cell suspensions. This clone rates as large (0.1 to 1%). This table comes from immunoSEQ multiplex PCR, and its TCRdb copy is limited to in-frame clones, with some not included. The table lists about 3,000 clones, roughly 70% of them singletons, with more than 9.5% in the top ten. Specimen: non-adjacent lung tissue. This TCR derives from a human donor with non-small cell lung cancer.

Here the CDR3 reads CASSLGDRPNYGYTF. CDR3 in DNA: TGTGCCAGCAGCTTAGGGGACAGACCTAACTATGGCTACACCTTC. V gene TRBV7-9 combines with J gene TRBJ1-2; 7 nucleotides match TRBD1. V gave up 1 base and J gave up 0 bases; unmatched junction bases: 2. The CDR3 sequence is 15 residues long. The germline CDR1 and CDR2 sequences are SEHNR and FQNEAQ (reference sequence).